This T cell receptor (beta chain) derives from a study of T cell responses to AZD1222 COVID-19 vaccine. Study conclusions and caveats: A mostly white British donor set with more females was recruited, and clonal diversity was possibly underestimated. With dominance at 160-218 and 743-854, vaccine-associated CD4 TCRs spanned spike. Reports indicate that nearly half of spike-specific TCRs are directed at unmutated variant regions.

Repertoires were generated with immunoSEQ multiplex PCR, while TCRdb's copy carries only in-frame clones and drops some. The repertoire holds about 120,000 clones, with roughly 90% as singletons. A word on this clone: The antigen is undetermined.

The starting material was peripheral blood, obtained on day 0 of AZD1222 vaccination. The receptor's source is an adult in good health.

The CDR3 is CAWSGSFLGNTIYF. As DNA, the CDR3 is TGTGCCTGGAGTGGTTCCTTTTTAGGAAACACCATATATTTT. The rearrangement uses TRBV30 and TRBJ1-3; D unclear. The CDR3 totals 14 residues. The ends were cut back, 1 base at V and 4 bases at J, with 11 bases in the middle. Germline V gene sequence: CDR1 GTSNPN, CDR2 SVGIG (reference sequence). Full variable domain (rest looked up from reference TRBV30 and TRBJ1-3): SQTIHQWPATLVQPVGSPLSLECTVEGTSNPNLYWYRQAAGRGLQLLFYSVGIGQISSEVPQNLSASRPQDRQFILSSKKLLLSDSGFYLCAWSGSFLGNTIYFGEGSWLTVV.